Detailed here is one TCR beta chain. Participants had their cohort set by participant-reported clinical history. The record originates from a study of blood T cell repertoires in COVID-19. Study in general: Samples of COVID-19 (acute and convalescent) were obtained from the United States, Italy and Spain. Sources were T cells, B-cell-depleted T cells, or PBMCs; the material itself was cDNA or gDNA.

Only in-frame clones appear in the TCRdb table, and some are missing; sequencing was by immunoSEQ multiplex PCR. The sample records about 290,000 clones, about nine tenths being singletons. This TCR derives from a woman in her forties who had recovered from COVID-19. Sequences were obtained from PBMCs or T cells enriched from blood (not recorded which).

The CDR3 bases are TGTGCCAGCAGCCAAGAGCGGACAGTCGATAATTCACCCCTCCACTTT. Amino acid sequence: CASSQERTVDNSPLHF. The chain employs TRBV4-2 and TRBJ1-6, with D possibly being TRBD1 (6 bases). This CDR3 is 16 amino acids long. Germline V lookup: CDR1 LGHNA, CDR2 YNFKEQ. V was trimmed by 0 bases and J by 5 bases, leaving 11 bases between them.